The subject of this entry is one T cell receptor (beta chain). Source study methods: Estimates of nucleated cell counts were drawn from the amplification of reference gene primers. TCRdb's copy holds only in-frame clones and misses some; the assay was immunoSEQ multiplex PCR. Clone size and V and J calls were adopted from that table, with D and trimming inferred from the DNA. The sample holds 60,000 to 70,000 clones, approximately 79% seen once. These data belong to a study of blood T cell repertoires in COVID-19. The CDR3 extends over 19 amino acids. The chain combines TRBV12-2 with TRBJ2-1; TRBD2 is taken as the D call from the table, unchecked against the DNA. TRBV12-2 is classified as a pseudogene. The sample comprised peripheral blood. The clonotype was recovered from a woman aged 65 to 85 with acute or convalescent COVID-19. CDR3 residues: CASRLGGSGGESSYNEQFF. For the CDR3, the DNA is TGTGCAAGTCGCTTAGGAGGTAGCGGGGGGGAGAGCTCCTACAATGAGCAGTTCTTC.